This T cell receptor beta chain emerged from a study of CD8 T cells in Susac syndrome. Sequencing of TCR beta drew on CD8+ and CD4+ T cells from blood. TEMRA cells were FACS-enriched and CD8+ and CD4+ T cells negatively isolated. cDNA came from roughly 0.47 to 1 ug RNA primed by random hexamers. By means of immunoSEQ multiplex PCR, TCR beta CDR3 spanning 54 Vbeta and 13 Jbeta underwent amplification. TCRdb processed the immunoSEQ multiplex PCR reads anew with MiXCR; each CDR3 protein has one entry. The sample shows approximately 120,000 distinct CDR3 sequences, around 90% of them seen only once. Germline CDR1 SGDLS, CDR2 YYNGEE. V lost 4 bases and J lost 7; bases outside the gene matches: 10. The CDR3 is 17 amino acids.

The sequenced sample was CD8+ T cells from PBMCs. The chain employs TRBV9 and TRBJ2-1; 14 bases are shared with TRBD2. The clonotype originates from a human donor in good health. CDR3 bases: TGTGCCAGCAGCCCGGGACTAGCGGGAGATGGGGCAAATGAGCAGTTCTTC. Translation gives CASSPGLAGDGANEQFF.